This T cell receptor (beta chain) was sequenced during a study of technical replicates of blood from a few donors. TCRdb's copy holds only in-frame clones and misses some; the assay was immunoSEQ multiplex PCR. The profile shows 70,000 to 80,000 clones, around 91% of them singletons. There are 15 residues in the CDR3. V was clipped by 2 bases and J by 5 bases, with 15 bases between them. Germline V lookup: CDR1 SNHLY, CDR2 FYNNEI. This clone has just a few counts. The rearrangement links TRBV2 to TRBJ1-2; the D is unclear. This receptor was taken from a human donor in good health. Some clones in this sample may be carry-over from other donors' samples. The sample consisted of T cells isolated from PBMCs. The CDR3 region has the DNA TGTGCCAGCAGTGAAACGCGAGCTTCTTTGTATGGCTACACCTTC. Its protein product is CASSETRASLYGYTF.